This T cell receptor (beta chain) originates from a study of cytomegalovirus exposure and HLA in healthy donors. As regards this clone: Its antigen is unknown.

PCR was performed using 60 Vbeta and 13 Jbeta primers. TCRdb's table, derived via immunoSEQ multiplex PCR, lists solely in-frame clones and lacks some. With 200,000 to 250,000 clones in the sample, the ten largest clones hold about 1%. Germline values: CDR1 MDHEN, CDR2 SYDVKM. CDR3 size: 12 residues. The J segment lost 10 bases and the V segment lost 6 bases, leaving 4 bases of the junction unmatched. Overall study findings and caveats: Owing to their indistinguishability, certain V segments, notably TRBV6-2 and TRBV6-3, were excluded. Reported performance of the classifier showed diagnosis of cytomegalovirus status with high specificity and sensitivity. Later analysis found that TCR beta chains associated with HLA were more clonally expanded than other, equally common chains. Fewer N-insertions than the approximately 680-donor mean were reportedly shown by an Asian-associated ancestry cluster in a later analysis.

The sequence was obtained from a girl aged 2-9 years in good health and CMV-seropositive. Sequenced sample: PBMCs. The chain is built from TRBV28 and TRBJ2-1; 9 bases agree with TRBD2. The CDR3 sequence is CASSWTSDEQFF. CDR3 bases: TGTGCCAGCAGCTGGACTAGCGACGAGCAGTTCTTC.